This is a list of T cell receptor beta chains from one sample in a study of T cell changes during pregnancy in multiple sclerosis. The data were produced by immunoSEQ multiplex PCR, yet TCRdb's version contains in-frame clones alone and is incomplete. The sample includes approximately 80,000 clones, about 94% of them seen just once. The sequenced sample was peripheral blood, obtained in the second trimester of pregnancy. The source is a female donor in good health, enrolled as a control in a pregnancy study. Both conserved end residues are part of each CDR3. The order of the fields is clone size, D gene, J gene, V gene, CDR3 protein, CDR3 DNA. The D gene is left open where the match is weak. Some rows mark clone size as missing; the rest say once, few, many or name a class of expanded clone.

once | . | TRBJ2-7 | TRBV7-9 | CASSSPQGYEQYF | TGTGCCAGCAGCTCCCCACAGGGCTACGAGCAGTACTTC
. | . | TRBJ2-2 | TRBV4-1 | CASSPTTGTGELFF | TGCGCCAGCAGCCCTACCACCGGCACCGGGGAGCTGTTTTTT
. | . | TRBJ2-7 | TRBV27 | CASSLGTASEQYF | TGTGCCAGCAGTTTAGGGACTGCCTCCGAGCAGTACTTC
. | TRBD2 | TRBJ2-7 | TRBV5-5 | CASSSVTSGRTNQYEQYF | TGTGCCAGCAGCTCTGTAACTAGCGGGAGGACCAATCAATACGAGCAGTACTTC
. | TRBD1 | TRBJ2-1 | TRBV2 | CASSEVRTGANEQFF | TGTGCCAGCAGTGAAGTCCGGACAGGGGCCAATGAGCAGTTCTTC
. | . | TRBJ2-2 | TRBV18 | CASSPRTVNTGELFF | TGTGCCAGCTCACCAAGGACAGTAAACACCGGGGAGCTGTTTTTT
. | . | TRBJ1-1 | TRBV27 | CASSLLGSTEAFF | TGTGCCAGCAGTTTACTGGGGAGCACTGAAGCTTTCTTT
once | TRBD2 | TRBJ2-7 | TRBV4-2 | CASSQDTAGTSSYEQYF | TGTGCCAGCAGCCAAGACACAGCGGGGACGAGCTCCTACGAGCAGTACTTC
. | . | TRBJ2-7 | TRBV28 | CASTPGQRTGYEQYF | TGTGCCAGCACCCCTGGTCAACGGACGGGGTACGAGCAGTACTTC
. | TRBD2 | TRBJ2-1 | TRBV7-2 | CASSQWGGTSPNEQFF | TGTGCCAGCAGCCAATGGGGGGGGACTAGCCCCAATGAGCAGTTCTTC
. | . | TRBJ2-3 | TRBV5-8 | CASSWLHTDTQYF | TGTGCCAGCAGCTGGTTACACACAGATACGCAGTATTTT
. | TRBD1 | TRBJ2-1 | TRBV5-1 | CASSSPGTGGNYEQFF | TGCGCCAGCAGCTCTCCTGGGACAGGGGGAAACTATGAGCAGTTCTTC
. | TRBD1 | TRBJ2-7 | TRBV28 | CASSSLRTGQGRTYEQYF | TGTGCCAGCAGTTCCCTAAGAACTGGACAGGGGCGAACCTACGAGCAGTACTTC